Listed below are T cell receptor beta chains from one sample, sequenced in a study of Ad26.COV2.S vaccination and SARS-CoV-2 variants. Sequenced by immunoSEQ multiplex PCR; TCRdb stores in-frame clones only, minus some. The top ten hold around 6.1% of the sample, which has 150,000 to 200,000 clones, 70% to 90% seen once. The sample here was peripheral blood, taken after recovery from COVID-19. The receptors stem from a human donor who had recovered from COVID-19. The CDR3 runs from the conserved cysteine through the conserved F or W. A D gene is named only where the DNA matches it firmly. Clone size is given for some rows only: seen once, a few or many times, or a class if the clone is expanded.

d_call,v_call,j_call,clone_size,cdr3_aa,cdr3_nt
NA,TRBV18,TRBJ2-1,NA,CASSPWESSYNEQFF,TGTGCCAGCTCTCCTTGGGAATCGTCCTACAATGAGCAGTTCTTC
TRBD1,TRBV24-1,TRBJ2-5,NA,CATSAQGSRTQYF,TGTGCCACCAGTGCACAGGGGTCGCGTACCCAGTACTTC
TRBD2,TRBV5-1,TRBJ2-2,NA,CASSFSGGGADGELFF,TGCGCCAGCAGCTTTTCTGGCGGGGGGGCTGACGGGGAGCTGTTTTTT
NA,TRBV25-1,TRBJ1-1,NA,CASSEVGGTANTEAFF,TGTGCCAGCAGTGAAGTAGGGGGGACGGCGAACACTGAAGCTTTCTTT
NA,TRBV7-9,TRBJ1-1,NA,CASSLYRVRSTEAFF,TGTGCCAGCAGCCTGTACAGGGTACGATCCACTGAAGCTTTCTTT
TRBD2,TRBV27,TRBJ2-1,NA,CASSLPRFSGGTYNEQFF,TGTGCCAGCAGTCTACCCCGGTTTAGCGGGGGAACCTACAATGAGCAGTTCTTC
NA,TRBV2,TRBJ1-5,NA,CASSSIQAQPQHF,TGTGCCAGCAGTTCTATACAGGCACAGCCCCAGCATTTT
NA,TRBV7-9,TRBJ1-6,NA,CASSQEIDSPLHF,TGTGCCAGCAGCCAAGAGATTGATTCACCCCTCCACTTT
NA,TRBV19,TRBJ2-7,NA,CATGPGVTYEQYF,TGTGCCACGGGGCCGGGAGTAACCTACGAGCAGTACTTC
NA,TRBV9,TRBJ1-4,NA,CASSLRGSANEKLFF,TGTGCCAGCAGCCTAAGAGGGTCTGCTAATGAAAAACTGTTTTTT
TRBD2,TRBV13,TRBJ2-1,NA,CASSSLSGGDYNEQFF,TGTGCCAGCAGCTCCCTTAGCGGGGGGGACTACAATGAGCAGTTCTTC
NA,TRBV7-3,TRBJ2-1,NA,CASSLMTENEQFF,TGTGCCAGCAGCTTAATGACCGAAAATGAGCAGTTCTTC
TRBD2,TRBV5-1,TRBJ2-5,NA,CASSLNLAGGRETQYF,TGCGCCAGCAGCTTGAATCTAGCGGGGGGGCGAGAGACCCAGTACTTC
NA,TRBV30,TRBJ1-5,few,CAWGHFSNQPQHF,TGTGCCTGGGGACACTTTAGCAATCAGCCCCAGCATTTT
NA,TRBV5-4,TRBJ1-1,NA,CASSPFTLLTEAFF,TGTGCCAGCAGCCCCTTCACATTACTGACTGAAGCTTTCTTT
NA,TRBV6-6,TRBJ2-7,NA,CASSPDGVSYEQYF,TGTGCCAGCAGTCCCGACGGGGTCTCCTACGAGCAGTACTTC
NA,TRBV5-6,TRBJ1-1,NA,CASSFRRAEAFF,TGTGCCAGCAGCTTCCGCAGGGCTGAAGCTTTCTTT
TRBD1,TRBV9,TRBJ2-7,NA,CASSVHPGQGEGEQYF,TGTGCCAGCAGCGTGCACCCGGGACAGGGGGAAGGCGAGCAGTACTTC
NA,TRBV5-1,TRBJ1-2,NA,CASSSFPTAEGGYTF,TGCGCCAGCAGCTCTTTCCCGACGGCCGAGGGTGGCTACACCTTC
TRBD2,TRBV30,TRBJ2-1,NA,CAWSEGTSENNEQFF,TGTGCCTGGAGTGAGGGGACTAGCGAGAACAATGAGCAGTTCTTC
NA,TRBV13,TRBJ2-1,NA,CASSQRGRNPFF,TGTGCCAGCAGTCAACGCGGGCGAAACCCGTTCTTC
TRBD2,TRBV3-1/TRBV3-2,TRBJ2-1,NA,CASSQEEREDPPYEQFF,TGTGCCAGCAGCCAAGAAGAGCGGGAGGACCCACCGTATGAGCAGTTCTTC
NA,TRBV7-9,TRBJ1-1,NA,CASSFDKNTEAFF,TGTGCCAGCAGCTTCGACAAGAACACTGAAGCTTTCTTT
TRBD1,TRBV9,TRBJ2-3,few,CASSTDRGEAQYF,TGTGCCAGCAGCACCGACAGGGGTGAGGCGCAGTATTTT
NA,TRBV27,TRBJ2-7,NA,CASSTLWGASSYEQYF,TGTGCCAGCAGTACCCTTTGGGGGGCCAGCTCCTACGAGCAGTACTTC
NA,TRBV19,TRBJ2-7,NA,CASSMGAGYSYEQYF,TGTGCCAGTAGTATGGGAGCAGGGTACTCCTACGAGCAGTACTTC
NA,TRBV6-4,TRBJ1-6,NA,CASSVPVRGQGSPLHF,TGTGCCAGCAGTGTCCCCGTCAGGGGCCAGGGTTCACCCCTCCACTTT
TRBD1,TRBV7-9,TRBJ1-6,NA,CASSMGTGLLYNSPLHF,TGTGCCAGCAGCATGGGGACAGGGCTTCTCTATAATTCACCCCTCCACTTT
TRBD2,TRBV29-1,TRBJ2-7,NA,CSVTGLSEQYF,TGCAGCGTTACGGGACTATCCGAGCAGTACTTC
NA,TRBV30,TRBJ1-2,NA,CAWRTDGYYTF,TGTGCCTGGCGGACAGACGGGTACTACACCTTC
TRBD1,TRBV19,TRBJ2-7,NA,CASSYGTGGYEQYF,TGTGCCAGTTCCTACGGGACAGGGGGCTACGAGCAGTACTTC
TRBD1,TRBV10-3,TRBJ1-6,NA,CAISDTDRGVNSPLHF,TGTGCCATCAGTGATACGGACAGGGGAGTAAATTCACCCCTCCACTTT
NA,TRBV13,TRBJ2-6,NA,CASSPRVSGANVLTF,TGTGCCAGCAGCCCGAGGGTATCGGGGGCCAACGTCCTGACTTTC
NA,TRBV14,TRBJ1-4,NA,CASSPRLSNEKLFF,TGTGCCAGCAGCCCCCGGCTCTCTAATGAAAAACTGTTTTTT
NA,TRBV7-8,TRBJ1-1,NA,CASSFGTPGGQNTEAFF,TGTGCCAGCAGCTTCGGGACTCCGGGGGGGCAGAACACTGAAGCTTTCTTT
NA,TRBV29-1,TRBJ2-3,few,CSVRTATDTQYF,TGCAGCGTACGGACAGCCACAGATACGCAGTATTTT
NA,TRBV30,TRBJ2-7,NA,CAGSDRIPLEQYF,TGTGCCGGATCTGACAGGATTCCCCTCGAGCAGTACTTC
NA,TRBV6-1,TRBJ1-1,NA,CASSEARGHRNTEAFF,TGTGCCAGCAGTGAAGCCCGGGGACACAGGAACACTGAAGCTTTCTTT
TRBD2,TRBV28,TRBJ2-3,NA,CASSYPMREDTQYF,TGTGCCAGCAGTTACCCAATGCGGGAGGATACGCAGTATTTT
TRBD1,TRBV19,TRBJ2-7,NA,CASSYRGYEQYF,TGTGCCAGTAGTTACAGGGGCTACGAGCAGTACTTC
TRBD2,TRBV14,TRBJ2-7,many,CASSLNSGRASYEQYF,TGTGCCAGCAGCCTCAACTCAGGGAGGGCCTCCTACGAGCAGTACTTC
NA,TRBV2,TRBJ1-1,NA,CASSEWFEAFF,TGTGCCAGCAGTGAATGGTTTGAAGCTTTCTTT
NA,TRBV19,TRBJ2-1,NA,CASNNRRRDEQFF,TGTGCCAGTAATAACAGGCGGCGGGATGAGCAGTTCTTC